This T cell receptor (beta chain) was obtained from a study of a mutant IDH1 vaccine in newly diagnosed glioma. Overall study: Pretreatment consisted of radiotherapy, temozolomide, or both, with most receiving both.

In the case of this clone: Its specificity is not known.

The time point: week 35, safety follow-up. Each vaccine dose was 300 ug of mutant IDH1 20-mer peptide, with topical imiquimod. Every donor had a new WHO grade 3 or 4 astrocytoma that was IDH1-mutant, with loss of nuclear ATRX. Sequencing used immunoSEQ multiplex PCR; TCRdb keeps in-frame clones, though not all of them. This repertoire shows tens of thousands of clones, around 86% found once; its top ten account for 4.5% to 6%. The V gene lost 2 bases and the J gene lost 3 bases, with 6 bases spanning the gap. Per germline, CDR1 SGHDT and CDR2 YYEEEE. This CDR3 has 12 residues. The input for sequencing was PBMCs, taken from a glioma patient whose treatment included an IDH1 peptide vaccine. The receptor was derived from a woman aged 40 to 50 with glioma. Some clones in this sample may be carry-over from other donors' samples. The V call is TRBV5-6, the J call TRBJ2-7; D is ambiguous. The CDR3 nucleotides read TGTGCCAGCAGCTTCTCCAGCTACGAGCAGTACTTC. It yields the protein CASSFSSYEQYF.